The clone carrying this T cell receptor beta chain appeared a single time. CDR1 is LNHDA, CDR2 SQIVND, per germline (reference sequence). V dropped 6 bases and J dropped 4 bases, with 4 bases sitting between them. This CDR3 is 12 amino acids long. The data are from a study of tumor T cells in aggressive B-cell lymphoma. Generated by immunoSEQ multiplex PCR, the TCRdb table keeps only in-frame clones and is missing some. The top ten hold roughly 2% of the sample, which has approximately 11,000 clones, approximately 90% seen once. The chain recombines TRBV19 with TRBJ2-6; no definite D call. Sequencing input: tumor tissue. The source of this sequence is an adult with diffuse large B cell lymphoma. This CDR3 is CASRRGANVLTF. DNA for the CDR3: TGTGCCAGTAGACGGGGGGCCAACGTCCTGACTTTC.